This TCR beta chain was sequenced for a study of long-term antiretroviral therapy in people with HIV. Whole-study findings and limits: Across all time points, the repertoire was dominated by clones that expanded before ART. With ART, diversity went up but was still lower than in transplant donor controls.

This CDR3 is 16 amino acids long. V was clipped by 5 bases and J by 4 bases; unmatched bases: 4. Germline V gene sequence: CDR1 SEHNR, CDR2 FQNEAQ (reference sequence). With regard to this clone: Its antigen is as yet unknown.

Treatment for all HIV-infected participants took place in the United States. Survey level was the resolution at which the v3.0 immunoSEQ assay ran. What sequencing targeted per sample was about 40,000-55,000 T-cell genomes. The repertoire was sequenced with immunoSEQ multiplex PCR; TCRdb's copy has only in-frame clones and lacks some. Found here are around 30,000 clones, roughly 73% of them singletons; the top ten hold roughly 8.8%. The receptor was derived from a man aged 18 to 29 with HIV. V and J are TRBV7-9 and TRBJ2-3; 15 nucleotides match TRBD2. This sample comprised unsorted PBMCs, obtained 1.5 years before starting antiretroviral therapy. The CDR3: CASSPRTSGGADTQYF. CDR3 in DNA: TGTGCCAGCAGCCCGAGGACTAGCGGGGGGGCAGATACGCAGTATTTT.